The TCR beta chain described here comes from a study of blood T cells in healthy people across ages. Every sample had a minimum of 6 million PBMCs isolated. CDR1 and CDR2 (germline): DFQATT, SNEGSKA (reference sequence). There are 13 residues in the CDR3. V was clipped by 0 bases and J by 13 bases, with 18 bases between them. Remarks on this clonotype: Its antigen remains unidentified.

Study results and limitations: Estimates of diversity drawn from one million T cells were considered underestimates.

It was with a sample-barcoded 5' primer and a J-beta primer mix that a second PCR of roughly 6 to 12 cycles was run. TCRdb passed the 5' RACE reads through MiXCR, listing each CDR3 protein once. Of 800,000 to 1,300,000 distinct CDR3 sequences in the sample, approximately 26% were seen once. The sample was also reused in another study, on T cells of mothers and their children. That work states: Thymic selection shapes TCR recombination output similarly in related and unrelated pairs.

This receptor was obtained from a girl aged 2-10 years in good health. This sequence joins TRBV20-1 and TRBJ2-5; TRBD2 might be the D (5 bases). The sample comprised blood. The CDR3 sequence is CSARDESGSGTYF. As DNA, the CDR3 is TGCAGTGCTAGAGATGAATCGGGATCGGGCACGTACTTC.